A selection of T cell receptor beta chains follows, all from one sample in a study of blood T cell repertoires in COVID-19. Using immunoSEQ multiplex PCR, the repertoire was profiled, and TCRdb retains in-frame clones only, with some absent. The sample lists 20,000 to 30,000 clones, 60% to 85% seen once, with less than 15% in the top ten. The sequencing sample was made of peripheral blood. The receptors originated from a man aged 80 or over with active or convalescent COVID-19. Each CDR3 is given with its conserved first and last residue. The D gene is left open where the match is weak. Not every row has a clone size; where given, it reads once, few, many or a size class.

size: few
V: TRBV29-1
J: TRBJ1-2
D: NA
DNA: TGCAGCGTTGTTTGGTCGGGGTTCTATGGCTACACCTTC
CDR3: CSVVWSGFYGYTF

size: NA
V: TRBV5-1
J: TRBJ2-1
D: TRBD1
DNA: TGCGCCAGCAGCTTGGGTTCGGCAGGGGGCAGCTATGAGCAGTTCTTC
CDR3: CASSLGSAGGSYEQFF

size: few
V: TRBV11-2
J: TRBJ1-1
D: TRBD1
DNA: TGTGCCAGCAGCTCACGGGACAGGTTTTCTTTCTTT
CDR3: CASSSRDRFSFF

size: NA
V: TRBV2
J: TRBJ1-2
D: NA
DNA: TGTGCCAGCAGTGAAGTAGGGGGTGGAGGCTACACCTTC
CDR3: CASSEVGGGGYTF

size: NA
V: TRBV12-5
J: TRBJ2-1
D: TRBD2
DNA: TGTGCTAGTGGTTTGTCCCGGGGGAGCGGGGGGGTGAATGAGCAGTTCTTC
CDR3: CASGLSRGSGGVNEQFF

size: NA
V: TRBV5-1
J: TRBJ1-6
D: NA
DNA: TGCGCCAGCAGCTTGGGGTCTAGCTCCTATAATTCACCCCTCCACTTT
CDR3: CASSLGSSSYNSPLHF

size: NA
V: TRBV6-5
J: TRBJ2-2
D: TRBD1
DNA: TGTGCCAGCAGTTACGTCAGGGGGCGGACCGGGGAGCTGTTTTTT
CDR3: CASSYVRGRTGELFF

size: few
V: TRBV5-6
J: TRBJ1-6
D: NA
DNA: TGTGCCAGCAGCTTGGGGAGCTCCTATAATTCACCCCTCCACTTT
CDR3: CASSLGSSYNSPLHF

size: NA
V: TRBV7-8
J: TRBJ2-1
D: NA
DNA: TGTGCCAGCAGACGAAACACCCATGAGCAGTTCTTC
CDR3: CASRRNTHEQFF

size: NA
V: TRBV7-2
J: TRBJ2-7
D: TRBD1
DNA: TGTGCCAGCAGGTCCTTCCCCGGGACAGGGTCCTACGAGCAGTACTTC
CDR3: CASRSFPGTGSYEQYF

size: NA
V: TRBV12-5
J: TRBJ2-1
D: TRBD1
DNA: TGTGCTAGTGGTCCTGGGACAGGGTTTGGGAATGAGCAGTTCTTC
CDR3: CASGPGTGFGNEQFF

size: NA
V: TRBV21-1
J: TRBJ1-5
D: NA
DNA: TGTGCCAGCAGCAAATCTCGGGACAGGGACCAGCCCCAGCATTTT
CDR3: CASSKSRDRDQPQHF

size: few
V: TRBV2
J: TRBJ2-1
D: NA
DNA: TGTGCCAGCAGTGAATTCCGGGACTCCTACAATGAGCAGTTCTTC
CDR3: CASSEFRDSYNEQFF

size: NA
V: TRBV27
J: TRBJ2-1
D: NA
DNA: TGTGCCAGCAGCGGGCGGGACTCCTACAATGAGCAGTTCTTC
CDR3: CASSGRDSYNEQFF

size: NA
V: TRBV4-1
J: TRBJ1-5
D: TRBD1
DNA: TGCGCCAGCAGCACCAGGACAGGAGATTATAGCAATCAGCCCCAGCATTTT
CDR3: CASSTRTGDYSNQPQHF

size: NA
V: TRBV4-3
J: TRBJ2-3
D: NA
DNA: TGCGCCAGCAGCCAAGACAGGGCGCCCACAGATACGCAGTATTTT
CDR3: CASSQDRAPTDTQYF

size: NA
V: TRBV18
J: TRBJ2-3
D: NA
DNA: TGTGCCAGCTCACCCCCTTTTGTGGATACGCAGTATTTT
CDR3: CASSPPFVDTQYF

size: NA
V: TRBV21-1
J: TRBJ1-1
D: NA
DNA: TGTGCCAGCAGCAAAGAAGAAGGGGAAGGCACTGAAGCTTTCTTT
CDR3: CASSKEEGEGTEAFF

size: NA
V: TRBV4-1
J: TRBJ2-1
D: NA
DNA: TGCGCCAGCAGCCAAGATCCGGGGATAGCGAACAATGAGCAGTTCTTC
CDR3: CASSQDPGIANNEQFF

size: NA
V: TRBV5-4
J: TRBJ2-7
D: NA
DNA: TGTGCCAGCAGCCTAAGCGAGGGGGGGCGGGACGAGCAGTACTTC
CDR3: CASSLSEGGRDEQYF

size: NA
V: TRBV7-2
J: TRBJ2-1
D: TRBD2
DNA: TGTGCCAGCAGCTTCGGGACTAGCCATAATGAGCAGTTCTTC
CDR3: CASSFGTSHNEQFF

size: NA
V: TRBV6-2/TRBV6-3
J: TRBJ1-2
D: NA
DNA: TGTGCCAGCAGTTACCCGCGTCGAAGCTATAACTATGGCTACACCTTC
CDR3: CASSYPRRSYNYGYTF

size: NA
V: TRBV25-1
J: TRBJ1-1
D: TRBD1
DNA: TGTGCCAGCAGTAAAGAGGGGGCGGGGAACACTGAAGCTTTCTTT
CDR3: CASSKEGAGNTEAFF

size: NA
V: TRBV18
J: TRBJ2-3
D: NA
DNA: TGTGCCAGCTCACCCCGGCCCATAGCGAGCGCAGATACGCAGTATTTT
CDR3: CASSPRPIASADTQYF

size: once
V: TRBV7-2
J: TRBJ2-1
D: TRBD1
DNA: TGTGCCAGCAGTACCGGGACAGGGAGTTCCCAGCAGTTCTTC
CDR3: CASSTGTGSSQQFF

size: once
V: TRBV10-2
J: TRBJ1-6
D: NA
DNA: TGCGCCAGCAGTGAGGATGGAGGAGCGATTAATAATTCACCCCTCCACTTT
CDR3: CASSEDGGAINNSPLHF

size: NA
V: TRBV12-3/TRBV12-4
J: TRBJ1-2
D: NA
DNA: TGTGCCAGCAGTTTCGGCAGGGGCTATGGCTACACCTTC
CDR3: CASSFGRGYGYTF

size: NA
V: TRBV21-1
J: TRBJ1-1
D: NA
DNA: TGTGCCAGCAGCAAGGACAGCTACACTGAAGCTTTCTTT
CDR3: CASSKDSYTEAFF

size: NA
V: TRBV27
J: TRBJ2-4
D: TRBD1
DNA: TGTGCCAGCTTAAGAAGGGGACAGCTAGCCAAAAACATTCAGTACTTC
CDR3: CASLRRGQLAKNIQYF